The 20 T cell receptor beta chains presented below share a single source sample, sequenced in a study of blood T cell repertoires in COVID-19. Measured with immunoSEQ multiplex PCR; TCRdb has only the in-frame clones, and not every one. This sample has approximately 240,000 clones, with 87% found just once. The source material was peripheral blood. The receptors come from a woman between 18 and 30 years old who had recovered from COVID-19.

The J gene is TRBJ1-2, the V gene TRBV29-1; TRBD1 matches at 7 bases. CDR1 and CDR2 from the germline V gene are SQVTM and ANQGSEA. V was pared by 2 bases and J by 1 base, with 1 base of the junction left unmatched. This CDR3 region has 13 residues. In DNA, the CDR3 is TGCAGCGTTGAAACAGGGGATAACTATGGCTACACCTTC. Translated: CSVETGDNYGYTF.

The chain employs TRBV7-8 and TRBJ2-3; D unresolved. Germline V gives CDR1 SGHVS, CDR2 FQNEAQ. The V gene lost 1 base and the J gene lost 7 bases, with 15 bases spanning the gap. CDR3 size: 15 residues. In DNA form, the CDR3 reads TGTGCCAGCAGCTTAGATCGCCTAGACGCTTATACGCAGTATTTT. Translating it yields CASSLDRLDAYTQYF.

The CDR3 here is CASSQGGFSTGQGEQFF. The CDR3, as DNA: TGCGCCAGCAGCCAAGGGGGTTTTTCGACAGGGCAAGGTGAGCAGTTCTTC. The V gene is TRBV4-3, the J gene TRBJ2-1, with TRBD1 matching over 7 bases. V gave up 1 base and J gave up 9 bases; unmatched junction bases: 15. This CDR3 has 17 residues. CDR1 is LGHNA, CDR2 YSLEER, per germline.

In nucleotides, the CDR3 is TGTGCCAGCAGTGAAACTAGCTCTGGGGCCAACGTCCTGACTTTC. Amino acids: CASSETSSGANVLTF. J is TRBJ2-6 and V is TRBV2; D perhaps matches TRBD2 (5 bases). Germline V CDR1 and CDR2: SNHLY, FYNNEI. The CDR3 covers 15 residues. Trimming shortened V by 2 bases and J by 0 bases, and 5 bases separated the two germline ends.

The rearrangement joins TRBV11-2 to TRBJ1-2, with TRBD1 matching over 8 bases. The length of the CDR3 is 17 residues. Trimming removed 0 bases from V and 7 bases from J; junction bases left unmatched: 13. Per germline, CDR1 SGHAT and CDR2 FQNNGV. Here the CDR3 DNA reads TGTGCCAGCAGCTTAGAGGCAGGGGGCAATCCATGGGGTGGCTACACCTTC. Protein: CASSLEAGGNPWGGYTF.

The genes are TRBV6-1 and TRBJ2-7, with D unclear. Per the germline V gene, CDR1 is MNHNS and CDR2 is SASEGT. V gave up 2 bases and J gave up 3 bases, with 8 bases separating them. This CDR3 has 13 amino acids. The CDR3: CASSEWAGYEQYF. The CDR3 DNA reads as TGTGCCAGCAGTGAATGGGCCGGCTACGAGCAGTACTTC.

This sequence joins TRBV28 and TRBJ1-1, with 10 bases identical to TRBD1. Germline CDR1 reads MDHEN; CDR2 reads SYDVKM. The CDR3 spans 16 residues. Germline trimming cut 5 bases from V and 4 bases from J; bases unmatched to any gene: 10. The CDR3: CASSLRTGGIFTEAFF. DNA of the CDR3: TGTGCCAGCAGTCTTCGGACAGGGGGAATATTCACTGAAGCTTTCTTT.

This chain links TRBV2 with TRBJ1-1, with D maybe TRBD1 (6 bases). CDR3 length equals 14 residues. Between the trimmed V and J ends, which lost 7 bases and 0 bases, there was a span of 12 bases. Germline assignment: CDR1 SNHLY and CDR2 FYNNEI. This CDR3 reads CASIQGMMNTEAFF. DNA of the CDR3: TGTGCCAGCATACAGGGAATGATGAACACTGAAGCTTTCTTT.

This chain uses TRBV3-1 (or the pseudogene TRBV3-2) with TRBJ1-2; D might be TRBD1 (6 bases). The CDR3 spans 15 residues. Germline CDR1 LGHDT, CDR2 YNNKEL (reference sequence). V lost 3 bases and J 6 bases, leaving 17 bases between the germline ends. CDR3 nucleotide sequence: TGTGCCAGCAGCCAGGCCTACAGGGAAGTGGATGGCTACACCTTC. This gives the protein CASSQAYREVDGYTF.

This clone was seen just once. The rearrangement links TRBV5-5 to TRBJ2-7; TRBD1 aligns across 7 bases. In germline, CDR1 is SGHKS, CDR2 YYEKEE (reference sequence). The CDR3 runs to 15 residues. V dropped 3 bases and J dropped 4; count of bases not matched to a gene: 10. CDR3 nucleotides: TGTGCCAGCAGCTCGACCGGGACAGCCCTTTACGAGCAGTACTTC. This sequence encodes CASSSTGTALYEQYF.

The V gene is TRBV29-1, the J gene TRBJ2-7; 9 bases agree with TRBD1. Germline loops: CDR1 SQVTM, CDR2 ANQGSEA. The CDR3 is made up of 14 amino acids. V was clipped by 3 bases and J by 2 bases; unmatched bases: 5. CDR3 nucleotides: TGCAGCGTTGAGGGGGACAGGGAGACCTACGAGCAGTACTTC. Translation: CSVEGDRETYEQYF.

The chain joins TRBV10-1 to TRBJ2-1, with TRBD2 matching 7 bases. Trimming took 0 bases from V and 6 from J; bases not matched to a gene: 5. CDR1 is WNHNN, CDR2 SYGVQD, per germline (reference sequence). The CDR3 length is 15 residues. CDR3 protein: CASSESLAAPNEQFF. The CDR3 DNA reads TGCGCCAGCAGTGAGTCCCTAGCGGCCCCCAATGAGCAGTTCTTC.

The rearrangement joins TRBV27 to TRBJ1-1, with 7 nucleotides matching TRBD1. Looked up from germline, CDR1 is MNHEY and CDR2 is SMNVEV (reference sequence). V shed 1 base, J shed 0 bases, and the junction held 2 bases outside the gene matches. The CDR3 has 15 amino acids. Here the CDR3 reads CASSLYRGMNTEAFF. Written as DNA, the CDR3 is TGTGCCAGCAGTTTATACAGGGGCATGAACACTGAAGCTTTCTTT.

The chain employs TRBV9 and TRBJ2-7; D call uncertain. The CDR3 is 15 residues long. V gave up 0 bases and J gave up 4 bases, with 14 bases separating them. Germline V lookup: CDR1 SGDLS, CDR2 YYNGEE. The CDR3 here is CASSVGLESFYEQYF. The CDR3 bases are TGTGCCAGCAGCGTAGGGCTAGAATCTTTTTACGAGCAGTACTTC.

The CDR3 region has the DNA TGTGCCAGCAGCACATCAGGGGGAGACAACGAGCAGTACTTC. It encodes CASSTSGGDNEQYF. The chain joins TRBV9 to TRBJ2-7; 7 bases map to TRBD1. The CDR3 is 14 amino acids. The junction had 9 bases not matched to a gene; V was cut back by 4 bases and J by 5 bases. Germline CDR1 and CDR2: SGDLS and YYNGEE.

This chain connects TRBV9 to TRBJ2-7; D is uncertain. Germline loops: CDR1 SGDLS, CDR2 YYNGEE. Trimming pared 1 base from V and 7 bases from J, leaving 9 bases between. The length of the CDR3 is 12 residues. In DNA form, the CDR3 reads TGTGCCAGCAGCGTAAATCTCCAGGAGCAGTACTTC. Amino acid sequence: CASSVNLQEQYF.

V usage is TRBV19 and J usage is TRBJ2-5; the match to TRBD1 covers 9 bases. After removal of 3 bases from V and 5 bases from J, the junction contained 7 bases not matched to a gene. CDR1 is LNHDA and CDR2 is SQIVND in the germline V gene (reference sequence). The CDR3 runs 15 residues. The CDR3 DNA sequence: TGTGCCAGTAGTATTCCAACAGGGGGCGGGGAGACCCAGTACTTC. This gives the protein CASSIPTGGGETQYF.

The chain is built from TRBV18 and TRBJ2-1; 11 nucleotides agree with TRBD2. Germline V lookup: CDR1 KGHSH, CDR2 LQKENI. Trimming at V came to 8 bases and at J to 8 bases, leaving 8 bases not matched to a gene. This CDR3 is built from 14 residues. The DNA of the CDR3 is TGTGCCAGCCGAACTAGCGGGAGCGTCGATGAGCAGTTCTTC. It specifies CASRTSGSVDEQFF.

The chain is built from TRBV19 and TRBJ1-1; 8 nucleotides align to TRBD1. V gave up 9 bases and J gave up 5 bases; unmatched junction bases: 5. Looked up from germline, CDR1 is LNHDA and CDR2 is SQIVND (reference sequence). CDR3 size: 12 residues. This CDR3 reads CASLQGGTEAFF. The DNA of the CDR3 is TGTGCCAGCTTACAGGGGGGTACTGAAGCTTTCTTT.

This clone was picked up a small number of times. The V call is TRBV6-2 or TRBV6-3, the J call TRBJ2-7, with 7 bases matching TRBD1. Trimming removed 2 bases from V and 2 bases from J; junction bases left unmatched: 15. The germline V gene encodes CDR1 MNHEY and CDR2 SVGEGT. The CDR3 is 18 amino acids. The CDR3 sequence: CASSYRSDRVAPTYEQYF. DNA for the CDR3: TGTGCCAGCAGTTACAGGTCCGACAGGGTAGCGCCCACCTACGAGCAGTACTTC.